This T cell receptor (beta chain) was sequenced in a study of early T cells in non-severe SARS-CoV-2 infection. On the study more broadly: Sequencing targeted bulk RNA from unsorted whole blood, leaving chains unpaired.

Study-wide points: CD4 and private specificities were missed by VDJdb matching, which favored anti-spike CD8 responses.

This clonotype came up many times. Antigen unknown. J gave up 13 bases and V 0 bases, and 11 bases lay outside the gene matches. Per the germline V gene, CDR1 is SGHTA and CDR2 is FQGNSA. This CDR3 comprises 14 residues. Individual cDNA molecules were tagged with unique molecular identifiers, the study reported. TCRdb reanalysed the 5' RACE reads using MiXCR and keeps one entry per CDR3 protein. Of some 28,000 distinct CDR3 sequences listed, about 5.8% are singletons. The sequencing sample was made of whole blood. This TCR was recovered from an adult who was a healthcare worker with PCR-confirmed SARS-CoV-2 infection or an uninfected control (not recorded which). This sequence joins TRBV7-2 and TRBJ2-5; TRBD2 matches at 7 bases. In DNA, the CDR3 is TGTGCCAGCAGCTTAGCGCGGGGGACTAACCTTCGGTACTTC. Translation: CASSLARGTNLRYF.